This T cell receptor beta chain was retrieved from a study of T cells after yellow fever vaccination. CDR1 is KGHDR and CDR2 is SFDVKD in the germline V gene. V gave up 4 bases and J gave up 8 bases, with 7 bases separating them. The CDR3 consists of 11 residues. Synthesis of TCR cDNA relied on 5'RACE template switching, which attached a universal primer site and UMIs. TCRdb itself ran the 5' RACE reads through MiXCR, one entry per CDR3 protein. The sample includes 300,000 or so distinct CDR3 sequences, roughly 8.4% of them seen just once. Study-wide findings and caveats: The booster saw the reappearance of most primary-vaccination clones (about 95% CD4, about 85% CD8). The study found a weaker secondary response that peaked faster, day 5 versus 15.

In regard to this clonotype: Antigen: not known.

This chain uses TRBV24-1 with TRBJ1-2; D call uncertain. This TCR came from a man aged 18 to 30 who received the YFV17D yellow fever vaccine. The sample in question was PBMCs, obtained roughly 47 days after the first yellow fever vaccination. The CDR3: CATSDFDGYTF. CDR3 in DNA: TGTGCCACCAGTGACTTCGACGGCTACACCTTC.